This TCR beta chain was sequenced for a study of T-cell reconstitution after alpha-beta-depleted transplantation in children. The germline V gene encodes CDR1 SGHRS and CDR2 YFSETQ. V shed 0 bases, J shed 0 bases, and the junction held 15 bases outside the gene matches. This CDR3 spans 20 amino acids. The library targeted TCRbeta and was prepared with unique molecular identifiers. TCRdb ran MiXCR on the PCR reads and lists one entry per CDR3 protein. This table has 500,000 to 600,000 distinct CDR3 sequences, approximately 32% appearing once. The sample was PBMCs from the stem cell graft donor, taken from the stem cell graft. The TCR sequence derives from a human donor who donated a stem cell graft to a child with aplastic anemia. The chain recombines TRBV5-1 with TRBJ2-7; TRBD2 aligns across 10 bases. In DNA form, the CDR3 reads TGCGCCAGCAGCTTGGACTTTCAAGTAGCGGGAGGTTTAAGCTCCTACGAGCAGTACTTC. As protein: CASSLDFQVAGGLSSYEQYF.